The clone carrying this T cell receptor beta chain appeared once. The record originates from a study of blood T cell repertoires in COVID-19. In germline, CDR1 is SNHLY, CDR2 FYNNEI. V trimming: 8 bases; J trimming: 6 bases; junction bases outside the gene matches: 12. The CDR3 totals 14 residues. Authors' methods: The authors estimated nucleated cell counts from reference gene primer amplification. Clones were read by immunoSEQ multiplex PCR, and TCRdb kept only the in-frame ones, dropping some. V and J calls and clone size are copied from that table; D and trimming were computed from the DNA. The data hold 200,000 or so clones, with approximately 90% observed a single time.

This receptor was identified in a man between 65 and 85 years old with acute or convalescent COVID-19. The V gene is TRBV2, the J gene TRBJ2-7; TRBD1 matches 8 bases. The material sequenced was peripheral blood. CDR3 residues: CASGSDRVRGEQYF. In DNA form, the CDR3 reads TGTGCCAGCGGTTCGGACAGGGTGAGGGGCGAGCAGTACTTC.